The next 13 T cell receptor beta chains were all read from a single sample in a study of T cells after posttransplantation cyclophosphamide. The repertoire was sequenced with immunoSEQ multiplex PCR; TCRdb's copy has only in-frame clones and lacks some. In total the sample includes tens of thousands of clones, none of them seen once. The sequenced material came from PBMCs. The receptor source for this set is a middle-aged man in good health, CMV-negative, and a related stem cell transplant donor.

There are many counts of this clone. The rearrangement uses TRBV5-4 and TRBJ1-1, with a tentative D call TRBD1 (6 bases). CDR1 is SGHNT, CDR2 YYREEE, per germline (reference sequence). The CDR3 totals 17 residues. The V gene lost 4 bases and the J gene lost 0 bases, with 19 bases spanning the gap. CDR3 amino acids: CASSGQKGPTLNTEAFF. Here the CDR3 DNA reads TGTGCCAGCAGCGGACAGAAGGGACCCACACTGAACACTGAAGCTTTCTTT.

This clone was recorded at least ten times. The genes are TRBV5-1 and TRBJ2-2; perhaps TRBD2 as D (6 bases). This CDR3 spans 15 amino acids. Trimming stripped 6 bases from V and 4 bases from J, with 16 bases between. The germline V gene has CDR1 SGHRS and CDR2 YFSETQ. The CDR3 protein is CASNDGGRVTGELFF. CDR3 nucleotides: TGCGCCAGCAATGATGGAGGGCGAGTCACCGGGGAGCTGTTTTTT.

This clone was recorded many times. The chain uses TRBV5-5 and TRBJ2-7, with 8 bases lining up with TRBD1. Trimming at V came to 0 bases and at J to 6 bases, leaving 5 bases not matched to a gene. This CDR3 has 14 amino acids. Germline loops: CDR1 SGHKS, CDR2 YYEKEE (reference sequence). As DNA, the CDR3 is TGTGCCAGCAGCTTGGGACAGGGGTTGGGCGAGCAGTACGTC. Translating gives CASSLGQGLGEQYV.

There are many counts of this clone. This chain links TRBV18 with TRBJ2-7; 7 positions agree with TRBD2. Germline-derived CDR1 and CDR2 are KGHSH and LQKENI. Trimming took 4 bases from V and 4 from J; bases not matched to a gene: 1. CDR3 length equals 12 residues. The CDR3 here is CASSREGYEQYF. The DNA of the CDR3 is TGTGCCAGCTCACGGGAGGGATACGAGCAGTACTTC. Complete variable domain (other parts from reference TRBV18 and TRBJ2-7): NAGVMQNPRHLVRRRGQEARLRCSPMKGHSHVYWYRQLPEEGLKFMVYLQKENIIDESGMPKERFSAEFPKEGPSILRIQQVVRGDSAAYFCASSREGYEQYFGPGTRLTVT.

In its sample, this clone was seen many times. The V gene is TRBV7-6, the J gene TRBJ2-3, with TRBD2 identical over 9 bases. Trimming cost V 2 bases and J 2 bases; bases outside gene matches: 5. The CDR3 is 16 residues long. Germline CDR1 SGHVS, CDR2 FNYEAQ. Here the CDR3 reads CASSLIAGDFTDTQYF. Here the CDR3 DNA reads TGTGCCAGCAGCTTAATAGCGGGAGATTTCACAGATACGCAGTATTTT.

The chain employs TRBV6-1 and TRBJ2-5, with D tentatively TRBD2 (6 bases). V lost 4 bases to trimming and J lost 2 bases, with 14 bases between them. CDR1 is MNHNS, CDR2 SASEGT, per germline. The CDR3 totals 15 residues. The CDR3 here is CASSADSGSQETQYF. The CDR3 coding sequence is TGTGCCAGCAGTGCTGATAGCGGCTCGCAAGAGACCCAGTACTTC.

This clone has a count of ten or more. The chain joins TRBV18 to TRBJ1-3; 7 bases agree with TRBD1. V lost 1 base, J lost 0 bases, and 3 bases stayed unmatched. Germline V gene data show CDR1 as KGHSH and CDR2 as LQKENI. The CDR3 is 16 amino acids. The CDR3: CASSPQTGISGNTIYF. The CDR3 DNA sequence: TGTGCCAGCTCACCACAGACAGGGATCTCTGGAAACACCATATATTTT.

This clone was detected ten times or more. The chain joins TRBV19 to TRBJ1-2; D unresolved. Trimming cost V 10 bases and J 4 bases, with 19 bases left between them. Germline values: CDR1 LNHDA, CDR2 SQIVND (reference sequence). This CDR3 has 14 residues. The CDR3 loop is CATREQASTYGYTF. The CDR3, as DNA: TGTGCCACCCGGGAGCAGGCCTCCACCTATGGCTACACCTTC.

This clone was observed at least ten times. The chain recombines TRBV5-1 with TRBJ2-5, with 8 bases aligning to TRBD2. This CDR3 contains 15 residues. Germline CDR1 SGHRS, CDR2 YFSETQ. V dropped 0 bases and J dropped 5; count of bases not matched to a gene: 6. In DNA form, the CDR3 reads TGCGCCAGCAGCTTGGGGGGGACTAGTAGCGAGACCCAGTACTTC. It is translated as CASSLGGTSSETQYF.

This clone was recorded many times. V gene TRBV5-6 combines with J gene TRBJ2-2; tentative D call: TRBD1 (5 bases). This CDR3 is built from 14 residues. Trimming left V 6 bases short and J 6 bases short, with 15 bases between. The V gene's germline CDR1 is SGHDT and CDR2 YYEEEE. CDR3 sequence (DNA): TGTGCCAGCATATGGGGCGGAAGGGCCGGGGAGCTGTTTTTT. It specifies CASIWGGRAGELFF.

This clone was counted ten times or more. This chain joins TRBV14 and TRBJ2-2, with a tentative D call TRBD1 (5 bases). The CDR3 loop spans 16 amino acids. V was cut by 4 bases and J by 0 bases, with 12 bases left in between. The germline V gene has CDR1 SGHDN and CDR2 FVKESK. CDR3 region: CASSPRGFANTGELFF. CDR3 bases: TGTGCCAGCAGCCCAAGGGGCTTCGCGAACACCGGGGAGCTGTTTTTT.

V and J are TRBV30 and TRBJ2-4; D is possibly TRBD1 (5 bases). Germline V gene data show CDR1 as GTSNPN and CDR2 as SVGIG (reference sequence). The CDR3 runs to 13 residues. Trimming removed 1 base at V and 9 bases at J, with 13 bases between. CDR3 amino acids: CAWSGSSQGIQYF. As DNA, the CDR3 is TGTGCCTGGAGTGGATCCTCCCAGGGCATTCAGTACTTC.

This clone was counted ten times or more. For the CDR3, the DNA is TGTGCCAGCAGCTTATTGGGCGACAATGAGCAGTTCTTC. The encoded protein is CASSLLGDNEQFF. This chain uses TRBV11-2 with TRBJ2-1; D ambiguous. In germline, CDR1 is SGHAT, CDR2 FQNNGV. This CDR3 is 13 amino acids long. The V end lost 2 bases, the J end lost 5 bases, and 7 bases lay between the germline ends.